These 11 T cell receptor beta chains came from one sample sequenced in a study of CXCR3-negative and CXCR3-positive naive CD8 T cells. Via 5' RACE with UMI labels, TRB cDNA libraries were prepared. TCRdb re-called the 5' RACE reads; every CDR3 protein appears as one record, without DNA. The table for this sample gives 150,000 or so distinct CDR3 sequences. The antigens these receptors bind are not known. Regarding the study as a whole: For CXCR3-positive naive cells, TRB CDR3s were more hydrophobic than those of CXCR3-negative naive cells.

The sequenced material came from naive CXCR3+ CD8+ T cells from blood. Subset meaning: CD45RO-CCR7+CD27+CD95- naive CD8+ T cells expressing CXCR3 (TNR3+). All receptors come from a human donor in good health. Some clones in this sample may be carry-over from other donors' samples.

The V and J genes are TRBV12-3 or TRBV12-4 and TRBJ2-2; the D call from TCRdb, TRBD1, cannot be confirmed without DNA. The CDR3 contains 15 residues. The CDR3 sequence is CASSGPPGHTGELFF.

V and J are TRBV7-9 and TRBJ2-7; TCRdb gives TRBD2 as the D gene, but with no DNA this cannot be confirmed. Germline V gene sequence: CDR1 SEHNR, CDR2 FQNEAQ (reference sequence). CDR3 length equals 15 residues. The CDR3: CASSESSGGTYEQYF.

The chain has TRBV5-1 and TRBJ1-1; absent DNA, TCRdb's TRBD1 call cannot be checked. The CDR3 consists of 17 residues. From germline, CDR1 is SGHRS and CDR2 YFSETQ. This CDR3 is CASSPDREVVMNTEAFF.

The chain couples TRBV5-1 to TRBJ1-2. The CDR3 covers 11 residues. Germline V gives CDR1 SGHRS, CDR2 YFSETQ. The CDR3 here is CASRDNWGYTF.

This chain joins TRBV7-9 and TRBJ2-6; with no DNA, the TCRdb D assignment of TRBD2 cannot be verified. This CDR3 has 15 amino acids. Germline V gene sequence: CDR1 SEHNR, CDR2 FQNEAQ (reference sequence). The CDR3 sequence: CASLDSGSGANVLTF.

The chain employs TRBV24-1 and TRBJ2-1. Per germline, CDR1 KGHDR and CDR2 SFDVKD. This CDR3 is 12 amino acids long. CDR3 region: CATSVADNEQFF.

The chain employs TRBV7-6 and TRBJ2-1; TCRdb selects TRBD1, and the lack of DNA leaves this call unchecked. The V gene's germline CDR1 is SGHVS and CDR2 FNYEAQ. CDR3 length equals 16 residues. This CDR3 reads CASSRRGGPIYNEQFF.

V usage is TRBV4-2 and J usage is TRBJ2-7; TCRdb's D call, TRBD2, is unchecked because there is no DNA. Germline CDR1 reads LGHNA; CDR2 reads YNFKEQ. The CDR3 is made up of 17 amino acids. The CDR3 reads CASSQDGASGVLYEQYF.

J is TRBJ1-2 and V is TRBV29-1. Germline lookup yields CDR1 SQVTM and CDR2 ANQGSEA. CDR3 length equals 11 residues. CDR3 protein: CSVADNYGYTF.

This chain joins TRBV28 and TRBJ2-7; TCRdb proposes TRBD2, but this gene call is untestable without DNA. This CDR3 contains 14 residues. Germline CDR1 reads MDHEN; CDR2 reads SYDVKM. The CDR3 region is CASSSRLAGGGKYF.

V usage is TRBV7-2 and J usage is TRBJ2-1; the TCRdb call, TRBD2, lacks DNA for checking. Germline V CDR1 and CDR2: SGHTA, FQGNSA. This CDR3 has 15 residues. CDR3 sequence: CASSDSGRGDNEQFF.